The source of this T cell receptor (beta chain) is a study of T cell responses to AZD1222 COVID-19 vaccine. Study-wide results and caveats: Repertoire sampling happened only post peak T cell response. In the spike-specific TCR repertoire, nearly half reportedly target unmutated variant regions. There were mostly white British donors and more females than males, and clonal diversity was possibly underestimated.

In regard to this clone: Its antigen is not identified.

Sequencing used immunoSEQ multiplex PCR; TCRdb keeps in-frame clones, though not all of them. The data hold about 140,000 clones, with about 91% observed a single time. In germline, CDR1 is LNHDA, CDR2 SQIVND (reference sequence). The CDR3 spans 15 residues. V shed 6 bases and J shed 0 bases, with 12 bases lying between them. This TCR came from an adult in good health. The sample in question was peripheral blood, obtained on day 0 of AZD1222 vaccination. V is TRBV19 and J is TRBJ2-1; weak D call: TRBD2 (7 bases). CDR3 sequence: CASRKRDTSYNEQFF. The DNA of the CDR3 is TGTGCCAGTAGGAAGCGGGACACCTCCTACAATGAGCAGTTCTTC.